The clone carrying this T cell receptor (beta chain) was counted at least ten times. Its antigen is still unknown. This sample was taken from a study of beta chain bispecific antibodies for T cell cancers. CDR3 length equals 11 residues. CDR1 is SEHNR, CDR2 FQNEAQ, per germline (reference sequence). V lost 5 bases and J lost 7, with 8 bases in between. TCRdb used MiXCR to reprocess the 5' RACE reads, holding one entry per CDR3 protein. This sample has around 9,000 distinct CDR3 sequences; about 2.4% occur once, and the top ten carry 66%. General observations from the study: In these mixed samples, most targeted TRBV reads derived from the leukemia cell line.

Expansion lasted around 3 days, with either anti-CD3 antibody OKT3 or CD3/CD28 beads. Cocultures held 5 x 10^4 or so normal T cells, 5 x 10^4 or so targets, and bispecific antibody. V usage is TRBV7-9 and J usage is TRBJ2-5; perhaps TRBD2 as D (5 bases). This sequence was found in a human donor in good health. Some clones in this sample may be carry-over from other donors' samples. This sample comprised T cells from a healthy donor cultured with Jurkat leukemia cells, obtained from a culture containing an anti-CD19 bispecific antibody. CDR3 protein: CASSGGATQYF. CDR3 bases: TGTGCCAGCAGCGGAGGCGCGACCCAGTACTTC. Full variable domain (missing parts from reference TRBV7-9 and TRBJ2-5): DTGVSQNPRHKITKRGQNVTFRCDPISEHNRLYWYRQTLGQGPEFLTYFQNEAQLEKSRLLSDRFSAERPKGSFSTLEIQRTEQGDSAMYLCASSGGATQYFGPGTRLLVL.